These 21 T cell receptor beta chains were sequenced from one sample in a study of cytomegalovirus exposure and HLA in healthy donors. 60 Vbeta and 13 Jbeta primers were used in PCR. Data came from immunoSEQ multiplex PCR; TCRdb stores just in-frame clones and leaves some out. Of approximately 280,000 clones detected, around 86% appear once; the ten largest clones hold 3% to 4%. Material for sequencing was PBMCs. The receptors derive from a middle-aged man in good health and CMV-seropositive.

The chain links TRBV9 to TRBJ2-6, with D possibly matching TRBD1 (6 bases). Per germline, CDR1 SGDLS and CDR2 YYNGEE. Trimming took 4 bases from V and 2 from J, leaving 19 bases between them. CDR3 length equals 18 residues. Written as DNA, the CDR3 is TGTGCCAGCAGCCCCCGGGTCCTACAGGGCGCTGGGGCCAACGTCCTGACTTTC. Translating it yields CASSPRVLQGAGANVLTF.

The CDR3 nucleotides are TGTGCAAGTCGCTTAGAGAGGGGGACAGGGGTCGGAGAGACCCAGTACTTC. Translation gives CASRLERGTGVGETQYF. The chain links TRBV12-2 to TRBJ2-5; the DNA was not used to check the table's D call, TRBD1. TRBV12-2 is a pseudogene segment. The CDR3 is 17 amino acids.

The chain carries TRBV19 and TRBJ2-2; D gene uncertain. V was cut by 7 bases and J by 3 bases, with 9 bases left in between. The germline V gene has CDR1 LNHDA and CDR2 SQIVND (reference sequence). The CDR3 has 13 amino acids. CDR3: CASTDRDTGELFF. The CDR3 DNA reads TGTGCCAGTACCGACCGGGACACCGGGGAGCTGTTTTTT. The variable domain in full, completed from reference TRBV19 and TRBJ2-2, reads DGGITQSPKYLFRKEGQNVTLSCEQNLNHDAMYWYRQDPGQGLRLIYYSQIVNDFQKGDIAEGYSVSREKKESFPLTVTSAQKNPTAFYLCASTDRDTGELFFGEGSRLTVL.

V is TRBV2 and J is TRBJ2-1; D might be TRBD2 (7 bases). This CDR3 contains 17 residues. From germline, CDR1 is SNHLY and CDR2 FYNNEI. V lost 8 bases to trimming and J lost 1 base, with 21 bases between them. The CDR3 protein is CASWGGLAQWSYNEQFF. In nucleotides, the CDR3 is TGTGCCAGCTGGGGGGGCCTAGCCCAGTGGTCCTACAATGAGCAGTTCTTC.

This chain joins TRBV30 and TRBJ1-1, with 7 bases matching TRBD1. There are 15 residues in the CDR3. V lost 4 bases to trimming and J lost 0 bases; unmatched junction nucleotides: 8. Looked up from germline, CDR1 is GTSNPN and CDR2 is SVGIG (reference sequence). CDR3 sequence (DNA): TGTGCCTGGAAGGGGGCCGGGAATTTGAACACTGAAGCTTTCTTT. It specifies CAWKGAGNLNTEAFF.

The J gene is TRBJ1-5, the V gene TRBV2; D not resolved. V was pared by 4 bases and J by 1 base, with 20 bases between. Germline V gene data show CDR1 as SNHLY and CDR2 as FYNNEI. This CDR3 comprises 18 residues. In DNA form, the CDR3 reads TGTGCCAGCAGTGTGGCATTAACGGAGGTCCCCAGCAATCAGCCCCAGCATTTT. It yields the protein CASSVALTEVPSNQPQHF.

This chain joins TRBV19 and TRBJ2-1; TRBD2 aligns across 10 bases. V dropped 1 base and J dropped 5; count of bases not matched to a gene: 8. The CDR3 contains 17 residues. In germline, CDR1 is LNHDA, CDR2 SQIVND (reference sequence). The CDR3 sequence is CASSIGASGSINNEQFF. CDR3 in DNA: TGTGCCAGTAGTATAGGGGCTAGCGGGAGTATCAACAATGAGCAGTTCTTC.

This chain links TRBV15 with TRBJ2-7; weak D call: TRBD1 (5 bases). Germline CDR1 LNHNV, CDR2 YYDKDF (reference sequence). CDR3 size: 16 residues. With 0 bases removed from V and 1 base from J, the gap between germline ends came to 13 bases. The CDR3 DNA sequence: TGTGCCACCAGCAGAGATTGGAGACAGAGTTCCTACGAGCAGTACTTC. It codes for CATSRDWRQSSYEQYF.

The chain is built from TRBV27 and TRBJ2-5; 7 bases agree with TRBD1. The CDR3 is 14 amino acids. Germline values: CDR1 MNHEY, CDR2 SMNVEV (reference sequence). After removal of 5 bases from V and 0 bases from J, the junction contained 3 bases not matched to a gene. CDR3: CASSPDRDQETQYF. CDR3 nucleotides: TGTGCCAGCAGTCCAGACAGGGACCAAGAGACCCAGTACTTC.

The CDR3 DNA is TGTGCCAGCAGCCCGCGGGGACAGGGGGCGAAAGAGACCCAGTACTTC. It codes for CASSPRGQGAKETQYF. V and J are TRBV13 and TRBJ2-5; TRBD1 agrees at 12 bases. Trimming took 5 bases from V and 3 from J; bases not matched to a gene: 7. Germline V gene sequence: CDR1 PRHDT, CDR2 FYEKMQ (reference sequence). The CDR3 loop spans 16 amino acids. The whole variable domain, remainder taken from reference TRBV13 and TRBJ2-5, is AAGVIQSPRHLIKEKRETATLKCYPIPRHDTVYWYQQGPGQDPQFLISFYEKMQSDKGSIPDRFSAQQFSDYHSELNMSSLELGDSALYFCASSPRGQGAKETQYFGPGTRLLVL.

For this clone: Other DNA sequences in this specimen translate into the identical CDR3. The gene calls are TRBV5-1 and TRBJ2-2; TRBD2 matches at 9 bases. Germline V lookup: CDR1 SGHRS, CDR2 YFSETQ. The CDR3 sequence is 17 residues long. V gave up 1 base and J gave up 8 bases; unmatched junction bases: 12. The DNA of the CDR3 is TGCGCCAGCAGCTTGAGTGTGGCTAGCGGGACCACTGGGGAGCTGTTTTTT. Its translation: CASSLSVASGTTGELFF. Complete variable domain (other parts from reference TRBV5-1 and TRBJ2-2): KAGVTQTPRYLIKTRGQQVTLSCSPISGHRSVSWYQQTPGQGLQFLFEYFSETQRNKGNFPGRFSGRQFSNSRSEMNVSTLELGDSALYLCASSLSVASGTTGELFFGEGSRLTVL.

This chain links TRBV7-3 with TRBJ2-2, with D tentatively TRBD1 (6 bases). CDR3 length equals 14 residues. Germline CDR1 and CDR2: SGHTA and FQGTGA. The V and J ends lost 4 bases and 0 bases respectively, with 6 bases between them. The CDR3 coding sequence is TGTGCCAGCAGCTCAGGGGCGAACACCGGGGAGCTGTTTTTT. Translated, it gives CASSSGANTGELFF.

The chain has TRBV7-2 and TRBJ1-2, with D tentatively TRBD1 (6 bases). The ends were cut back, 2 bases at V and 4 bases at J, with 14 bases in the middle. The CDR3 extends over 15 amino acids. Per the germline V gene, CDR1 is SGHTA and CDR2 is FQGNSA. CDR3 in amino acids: CASSLQGNLRYGYTF. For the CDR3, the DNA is TGTGCCAGCAGCTTACAGGGGAATCTCCGCTATGGCTACACCTTC.

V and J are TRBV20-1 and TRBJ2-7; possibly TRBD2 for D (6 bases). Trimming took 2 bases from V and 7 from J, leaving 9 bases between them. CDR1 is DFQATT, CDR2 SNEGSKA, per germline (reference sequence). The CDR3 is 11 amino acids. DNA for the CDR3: TGCAGTGCTAGAAGGAGGGTAGAGCAGTACTTC. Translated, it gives CSARRRVEQYF.

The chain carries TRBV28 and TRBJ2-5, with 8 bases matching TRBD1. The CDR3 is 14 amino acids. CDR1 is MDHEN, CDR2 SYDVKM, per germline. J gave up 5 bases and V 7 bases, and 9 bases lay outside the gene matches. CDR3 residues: CASTTRTGTETQYF. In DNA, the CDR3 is TGTGCCAGCACCACGAGGACAGGGACGGAGACCCAGTACTTC.

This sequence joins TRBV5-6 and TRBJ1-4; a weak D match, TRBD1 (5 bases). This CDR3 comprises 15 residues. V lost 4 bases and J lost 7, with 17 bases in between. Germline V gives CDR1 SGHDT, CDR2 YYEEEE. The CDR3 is CASSQGGGRREKLFF. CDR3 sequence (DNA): TGTGCCAGCAGCCAAGGCGGGGGAAGGCGTGAAAAACTGTTTTTT.

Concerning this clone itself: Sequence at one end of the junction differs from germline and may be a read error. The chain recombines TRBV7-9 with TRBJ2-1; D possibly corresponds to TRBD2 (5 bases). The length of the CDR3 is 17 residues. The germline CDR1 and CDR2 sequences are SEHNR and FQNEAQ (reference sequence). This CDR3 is CSSSLGSGSGSYNEQFF. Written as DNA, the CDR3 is TGTTCCAGCAGCTTAGGGTCCGGAAGCGGATCCTACAATGAGCAGTTCTTC.

DNA of the CDR3: TGCGCCAGCAGCCGTGACCTGGGGGGCACTGAAGCTTTCTTT. Its protein product is CASSRDLGGTEAFF. This chain connects TRBV5-1 to TRBJ1-1; TRBD1 is a possible D gene (5 bases). Germline V gene sequence: CDR1 SGHRS, CDR2 YFSETQ. The CDR3 spans 14 residues. Deletions cut 4 bases from V and 4 bases from J, with 14 bases between.

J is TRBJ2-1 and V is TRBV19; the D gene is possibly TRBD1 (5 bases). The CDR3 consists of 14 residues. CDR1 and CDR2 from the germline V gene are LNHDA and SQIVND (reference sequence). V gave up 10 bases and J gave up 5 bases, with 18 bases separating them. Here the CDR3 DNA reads TGTGCCACGCTTGGCGCAGGGATTAACAATGAGCAGTTCTTC. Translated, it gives CATLGAGINNEQFF.

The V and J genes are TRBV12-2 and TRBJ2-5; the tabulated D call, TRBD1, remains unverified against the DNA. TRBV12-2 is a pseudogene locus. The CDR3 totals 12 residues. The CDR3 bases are TGTGCAAGTCGCTTGACAGGAGAGACCCAGTACTTC. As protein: CASRLTGETQYF.

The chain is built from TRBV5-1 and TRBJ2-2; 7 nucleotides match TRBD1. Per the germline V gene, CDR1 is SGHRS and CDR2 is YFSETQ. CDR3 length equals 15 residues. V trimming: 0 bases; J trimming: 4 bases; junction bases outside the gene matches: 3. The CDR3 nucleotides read TGCGCCAGCAGCTTGGGAGGGGGCCCCACCGGGGAGCTGTTTTTT. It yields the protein CASSLGGGPTGELFF.